This is a list of T cell receptor beta chains from one sample in a study of cytomegalovirus exposure and HLA in healthy donors. Measured with immunoSEQ multiplex PCR; TCRdb has only the in-frame clones, and not every one. The data contain 55,000 to 70,000 clones, about 73% of them singletons. The sample comprised PBMCs. These TCRs come from a woman aged 60-75 years in good health and CMV-seropositive. Both conserved end residues are part of each CDR3. The D gene is left open where the match is weak. Expanded clones get a size class; other rows say once, few or many, or leave the size out.

NA	TRBV9	TRBJ2-5	NA	TGTGCCAGCAGCGTAGATAGTCATTCAGGGACCCAGTACTTC	CASSVDSHSGTQYF
NA	TRBV6-1	TRBJ1-4	NA	TGTGCCAGCAGCCGGTCAGGAGGAGATGAAAAACTGTTTTTT	CASSRSGGDEKLFF
NA	TRBV15	TRBJ1-1	NA	TGTGCCACCAGCAGAGATCCCGCAGGGCTAATGAACACTGAAGCTTTCTTT	CATSRDPAGLMNTEAFF
TRBD1	TRBV6-1	TRBJ1-1	NA	TGTGCCAGCAGAATGACAGGGGTGAACACTGAAGCTTTCTTT	CASRMTGVNTEAFF
NA	TRBV2	TRBJ1-2	NA	TGTGCCAGCGGGGGGTCTAGCTACACCTTC	CASGGSSYTF
TRBD1	TRBV10-3	TRBJ2-7	NA	TGTGCCATCAGTGCGGGACAGGCATCCTACGAGCAGTACTTC	CAISAGQASYEQYF
TRBD2	TRBV18	TRBJ2-1	NA	TGTGCCAGCTCTCCGGGACTAGACTACAATGAGCAGTTCTTC	CASSPGLDYNEQFF
NA	TRBV7-2	TRBJ1-1	NA	TGTGCCAGCAGCTTACATGTCAGGGCTACGGATGCTTTCTTT	CASSLHVRATDAFF
NA	TRBV11-2	TRBJ1-1	NA	TGTGCCAGCAGCTTCGGCGGGGGTAACACTGAAGCTTTCTTT	CASSFGGGNTEAFF
NA	TRBV7-9	TRBJ1-1	NA	TGTGCCAGCAGCTTCGGGGAGGGCACTGAAGCTTTCTTT	CASSFGEGTEAFF
NA	TRBV20-1	TRBJ1-2	NA	TGCAGTGCCCCGCGGGGAAATGGCTACACCTTC	CSAPRGNGYTF
TRBD1	TRBV7-9	TRBJ2-7	NA	TGTTCCAGCAGCCAAGGAGGACAGGGGCGCGAGCAGTACTTC	CSSSQGGQGREQYF
TRBD1	TRBV6-6	TRBJ1-5	NA	TGTGCCAGCAGCCAAGCCGGGACAGTAGGCAATCAGCCCCAGCATTTT	CASSQAGTVGNQPQHF
NA	TRBV30	TRBJ2-7	NA	TGTGCCTGGAGGGTCCTAGCCCCGGGCAGGGAGCAGTACTTC	CAWRVLAPGREQYF
TRBD1	TRBV5-4	TRBJ1-4	NA	TGTGCCAGCAGCCCCGGACAGGAACCTGAAAAACTGTTTTTT	CASSPGQEPEKLFF
NA	TRBV7-9	TRBJ2-7	once	TGTGCCAGCAGCTTAGACGGTCGTGAGCAGTACTTC	CASSLDGREQYF
TRBD2	TRBV7-2	TRBJ2-5	NA	TGTGCCAGCAGCTTAAGGGCTAGCGGGGGCCTAGCAGAGACCCAGTACTTC	CASSLRASGGLAETQYF
NA	TRBV4-3	TRBJ1-5	NA	TGCGCCAGCAGCCAAGAGCGTAACGGGAATAGCAATCAGCCCCAGCATTTT	CASSQERNGNSNQPQHF
NA	TRBV6-5	TRBJ2-1	NA	TGTGCCAGCAGTTATTATCCGGGACGGGGGAATGAGCAGTTCTTC	CASSYYPGRGNEQFF
NA	TRBV5-1	TRBJ1-3	NA	TGCGCCAGCAGCTCATGGGGGGGAGAAAACACCATATATTTT	CASSSWGGENTIYF
NA	TRBV13	TRBJ1-3	NA	TGTGCCAGCAGCTTAGGGGCCAAAGGGGTCCGGGACTTCTACTCTGGAAACACCATATATTTT	CASSLGAKGVRDFYSGNTIYF
TRBD1	TRBV5-5	TRBJ2-5	few	TGTGCCAGCAGCCCCGGGACAGGGGTGGAGGAGACCCAGTACTTC	CASSPGTGVEETQYF
NA	TRBV19	TRBJ1-5	NA	TGTGCCAGCTTAGGAGGTTCGAGCAATCAGCCCCAGCATTTT	CASLGGSSNQPQHF
NA	TRBV2	TRBJ1-5	NA	TGTGCCAGCATGCCAGGGTCATATCAGCCCCAGCATTTT	CASMPGSYQPQHF
TRBD1	TRBV30	TRBJ1-5	NA	TGTGCCTGGAGTTTCCGGGACAGGTTTAATCAGCCCCAGCATTTT	CAWSFRDRFNQPQHF
NA	TRBV4-1	TRBJ1-1	NA	TGCGCCAGCAGCCAGCCCTTCCGGGAGAACACTGAAGCTTTCTTT	CASSQPFRENTEAFF
TRBD1	TRBV9	TRBJ2-6	NA	TGTGCCAGCAGCGTAGCTACTAGGATTGCTGGGACAGTCCACTCTGGGGCCAACGTCCTGACTTTC	CASSVATRIAGTVHSGANVLTF
NA	TRBV19	TRBJ2-3	NA	TGTGCCAGTAGTATAGAGTCAAGGGGGGATACGCAGTATTTT	CASSIESRGDTQYF
NA	TRBV9	TRBJ1-6	NA	TGTGCCAGCAGCGTGGACAGAGCCAATTCACCCCTCCACTTT	CASSVDRANSPLHF
NA	TRBV28	TRBJ2-1	NA	TGTGCCAGCAGTTTATCAACAGGGCGGTCAGGCAATGAGCAGTTCTTC	CASSLSTGRSGNEQFF
TRBD1	TRBV2	TRBJ1-1	NA	TGTGCCAGCAGTGAAGCGCCGGGACAGGGCTCTGAAGCTTTCTTT	CASSEAPGQGSEAFF
NA	TRBV7-8	TRBJ1-1	NA	TGTGCCAGCAGCTTAGTTACAGGAGTGAACACTGAAGCTTTCTTT	CASSLVTGVNTEAFF
TRBD2	TRBV19	TRBJ2-3	NA	TGTGCCAGTAGTATAGGACTAGCTTGGAGCAATACGCAGTATTTT	CASSIGLAWSNTQYF
TRBD1	TRBV2	TRBJ1-1	NA	TGTGCCAGCAGTGGGACAGGCGGTGAAGCTTTCTTT	CASSGTGGEAFF
TRBD1	TRBV10-3	TRBJ1-2	few	TGTGCCATCAGCCCCGGGACAGGGGACTATGGCTACACCTTC	CAISPGTGDYGYTF
TRBD1	TRBV9	TRBJ2-5	NA	TGTGCCAGCAGCGTCCCGGGACAGGGTGGGCGAGAGACCCAGTACTTC	CASSVPGQGGRETQYF
TRBD2	TRBV7-8	TRBJ2-5	NA	TGTGCCAGCAGCTTAGAACGGGGGGGCCGGGAGACCCAGTACTTC	CASSLERGGRETQYF
TRBD1	TRBV7-9	TRBJ1-5	NA	TGTTCCAGCAGCTCGGACAGGGGACTGGATCAGCCCCAGCATTTT	CSSSSDRGLDQPQHF
TRBD1	TRBV14	TRBJ2-1	NA	TGTGCCAGCAGCCAAGTCCCGGGACAGGGGGACAATGAGCAGTTCTTC	CASSQVPGQGDNEQFF
TRBD1	TRBV18	TRBJ1-2	NA	TGTGCCAGCTCACATCCAGGGGGTAGGGCTGGCTACACCTTC	CASSHPGGRAGYTF
NA	TRBV15	TRBJ1-5	NA	TGTGCCACCAGCAGAGATCAGGGTCAGCCCCAGCATTTT	CATSRDQGQPQHF
TRBD1	TRBV28	TRBJ1-2	few	TGTGCCAGCAGTCCCCAGGACAGGGTGTATGGCTACACCTTC	CASSPQDRVYGYTF
NA	TRBV6-1	TRBJ2-3	few	TGTGCCAGCAGATGGGCCGGAGATACGCAGTATTTT	CASRWAGDTQYF
TRBD1	TRBV7-2	TRBJ2-1	once	TGTGCCAGCAGCCCAGGACAGGGAAAGTACAATGAGCAGTTCTTC	CASSPGQGKYNEQFF
TRBD1	TRBV5-1	TRBJ1-5	NA	TGCGCCAGCAGCTTGGACGGGACAGGGGGCAGGCAGCCCCAGCATTTT	CASSLDGTGGRQPQHF
TRBD2	TRBV5-1	TRBJ2-3	NA	TGCGCCAGCAGGGCTTCTGGGGCGGGGGGCACAGATACGCAGTATTTT	CASRASGAGGTDTQYF
NA	TRBV5-4	TRBJ1-4	NA	TGTGCCAGCAGCTTCAGGGTTGATGAAAAACTGTTTTTT	CASSFRVDEKLFF
TRBD2	TRBV2	TRBJ2-4	NA	TGTGCCAGCAGCCGGGGTACTAGCGGGGGGGGCATCTCATGGAACATTCAGTACTTC	CASSRGTSGGGISWNIQYF
NA	TRBV11-2	TRBJ1-1	NA	TGTGCCAGCAGCTTATTTGGGCTCCCTGAAGCTTTCTTT	CASSLFGLPEAFF
TRBD1	TRBV29-1	TRBJ2-5	NA	TGCAGCGTGGGGAGCGGACAGGGGGCCGAGACCCAGTACTTC	CSVGSGQGAETQYF
TRBD1	TRBV27	TRBJ2-4	NA	TGTGCCAGCAGTTTATATTCCGGGACAGGGAAAAGAGCCAAAAACATTCAGTACTTC	CASSLYSGTGKRAKNIQYF
TRBD1	TRBV4-2	TRBJ2-2	NA	TGTGCCAGCAGCCAAAGGGGGCAGAACACCGGGGAGCTGTTTTTT	CASSQRGQNTGELFF
TRBD1	TRBV6-5	TRBJ1-1	few	TGTGCCAGCAGCCCCGAGGGGGCTGTTTACACTGAAGCTTTCTTT	CASSPEGAVYTEAFF
NA	TRBV7-8	TRBJ1-1	NA	TGTGCCAGCAGCTTAAGGAACAGGGACACTGAAGCTTTCTTT	CASSLRNRDTEAFF
NA	TRBV6-5	TRBJ1-4	NA	TGTGCCGTAGGGGGTTTGGGGGAAAAACTGTTTTTT	CAVGGLGEKLFF